The sequence of this T cell receptor beta chain was determined in a study of blood T cell repertoires in COVID-19. As for the study in general: The United States, Italy and Spain supplied acute and convalescent COVID-19 samples. PBMCs, B-cell-depleted T cells, or T cells were the source of the cDNA or gDNA that made up the material.

Profiling relied on immunoSEQ multiplex PCR, and the TCRdb table lists in-frame clones only, not all of them. The sample lists 150,000 to 200,000 clones, roughly 87% occurring once. Germline V gene lookup returns CDR1 LGHDT and CDR2 YNNKEL (reference sequence). The ends were cut back, 3 bases at V and 1 base at J, with 3 bases in the middle. The CDR3 has 13 residues. The clonotype comes from a woman in her thirties or forties with acute or convalescent COVID-19. Material: peripheral blood. The genes are TRBV3-1 (or the pseudogene TRBV3-2) and TRBJ2-2, with D unresolved. CDR3 protein: CASSHQNTGELFF. CDR3 nucleotides: TGTGCCAGCAGCCACCAGAACACCGGGGAGCTGTTTTTT.